The text below deals with one TCR beta chain. Its antigen is undetermined. The data derive from a study of T cells expressing NK-cell markers. Notes on the study in general: Clarity on HCMV specificity was lacking for the expanded NKG2C+ T cell clones. As a fraction of CD8+ T cells, dominant NKG2C+ clonotypes reached roughly 1.0-7.5% in six donors. These clonotypes additionally ranked first within the CD3+CD56-NKG2C+ fraction of four donors.

Libraries used 5'RACE template switching adding universal primer site and UMIs. No DNA is given; TCRdb re-called the 5' RACE reads and lists each CDR3 protein once. The record lists about 380,000 distinct CDR3 sequences, of which the ten most abundant hold roughly 5.2%. The CDR3 runs 15 residues. V usage is TRBV12-3 or TRBV12-4 and J usage is TRBJ2-2; without DNA, the TCRdb call of TRBD2 cannot be checked. This clonotype originated in a man between 18 and 69 years old in good health. The sequenced sample consisted of blood T cells: a sorted CD56 or NKG2C T cell subset, CD4+ or CD8+ T cells, or bulk PBMC T cells (not recorded which). The CDR3 here is CASSLRRTSVGELFF.